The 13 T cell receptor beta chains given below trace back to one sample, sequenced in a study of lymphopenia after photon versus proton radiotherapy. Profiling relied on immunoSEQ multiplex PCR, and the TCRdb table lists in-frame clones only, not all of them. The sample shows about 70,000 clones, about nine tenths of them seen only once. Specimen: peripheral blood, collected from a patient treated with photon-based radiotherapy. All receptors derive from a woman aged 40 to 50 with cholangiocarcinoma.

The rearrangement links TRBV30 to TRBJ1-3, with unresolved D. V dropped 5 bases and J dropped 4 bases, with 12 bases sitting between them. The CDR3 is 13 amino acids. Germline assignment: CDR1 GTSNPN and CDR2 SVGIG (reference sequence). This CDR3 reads CAWVPEGGNTIYF. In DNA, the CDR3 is TGTGCCTGGGTACCGGAGGGAGGAAACACCATATATTTT.

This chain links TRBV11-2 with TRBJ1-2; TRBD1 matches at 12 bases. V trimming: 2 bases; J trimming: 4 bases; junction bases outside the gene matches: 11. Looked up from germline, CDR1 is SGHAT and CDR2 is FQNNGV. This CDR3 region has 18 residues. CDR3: CASSLTGQGARTSYGYTF. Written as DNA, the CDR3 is TGTGCCAGCAGCTTAACGGGACAGGGGGCGCGGACAAGCTATGGCTACACCTTC.

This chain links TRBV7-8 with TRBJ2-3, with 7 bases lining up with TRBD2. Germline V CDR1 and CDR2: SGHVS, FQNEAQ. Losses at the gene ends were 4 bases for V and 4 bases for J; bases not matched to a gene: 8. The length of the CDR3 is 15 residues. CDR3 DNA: TGTGCCAGCAGCTCCCCCAGCGGGATATCAGATACGCAGTATTTT. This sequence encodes CASSSPSGISDTQYF.

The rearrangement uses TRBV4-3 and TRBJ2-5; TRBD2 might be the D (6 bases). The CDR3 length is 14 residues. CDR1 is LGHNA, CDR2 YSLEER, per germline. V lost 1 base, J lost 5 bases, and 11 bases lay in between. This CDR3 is CASSQAPRGETQYF. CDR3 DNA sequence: TGCGCCAGCAGCCAAGCGCCTCGGGGGGAGACCCAGTACTTC.

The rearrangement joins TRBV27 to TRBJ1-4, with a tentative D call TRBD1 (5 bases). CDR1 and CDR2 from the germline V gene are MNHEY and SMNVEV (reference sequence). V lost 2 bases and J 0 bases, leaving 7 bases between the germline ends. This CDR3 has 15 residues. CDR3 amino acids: CASSLRGTTNEKLFF. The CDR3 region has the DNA TGTGCCAGCAGTTTAAGGGGTACAACTAATGAAAAACTGTTTTTT.

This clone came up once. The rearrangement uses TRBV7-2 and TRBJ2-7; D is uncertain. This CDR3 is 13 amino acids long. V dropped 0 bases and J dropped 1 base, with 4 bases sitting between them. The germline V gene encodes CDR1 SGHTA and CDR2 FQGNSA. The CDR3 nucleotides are TGTGCCAGCAGCTTAGCGGAGTCCTACGAGCAGTACTTC. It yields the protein CASSLAESYEQYF.

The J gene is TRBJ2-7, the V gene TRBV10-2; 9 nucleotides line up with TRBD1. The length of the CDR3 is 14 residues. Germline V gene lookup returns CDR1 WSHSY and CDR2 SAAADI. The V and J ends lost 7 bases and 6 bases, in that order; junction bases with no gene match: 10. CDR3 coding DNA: TGCGCCAGCACCGAGGGACAGGGTTGGGCCGAGCAGTACTTC. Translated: CASTEGQGWAEQYF.

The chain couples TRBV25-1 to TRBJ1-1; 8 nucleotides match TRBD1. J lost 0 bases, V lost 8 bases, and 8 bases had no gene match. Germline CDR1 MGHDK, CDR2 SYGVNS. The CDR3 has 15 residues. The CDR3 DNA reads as TGTGCCAGCGAGGAATGGACAGGGCTGAACACTGAAGCTTTCTTT. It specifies CASEEWTGLNTEAFF.

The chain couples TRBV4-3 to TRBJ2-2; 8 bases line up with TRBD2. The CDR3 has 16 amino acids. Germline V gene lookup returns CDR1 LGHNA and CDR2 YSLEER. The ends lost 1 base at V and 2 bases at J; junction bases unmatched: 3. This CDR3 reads CASSQAGTSNTGELFF. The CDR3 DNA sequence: TGCGCCAGCAGCCAAGCCGGGACTAGTAACACCGGGGAGCTGTTTTTT.

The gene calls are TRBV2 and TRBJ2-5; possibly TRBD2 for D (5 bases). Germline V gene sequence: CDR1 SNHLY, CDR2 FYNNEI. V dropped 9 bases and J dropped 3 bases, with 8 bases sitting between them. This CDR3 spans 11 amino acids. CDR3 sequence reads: CASTRKETQYF. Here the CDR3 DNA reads TGTGCCAGTACTAGGAAAGAGACCCAGTACTTC. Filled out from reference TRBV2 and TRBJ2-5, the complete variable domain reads EPEVTQTPSHQVTQMGQEVILRCVPISNHLYFYWYRQILGQKVEFLVSFYNNEISEKSEIFDDQFSVERPDGSNFTLKIRSTKLEDSAMYFCASTRKETQYFGPGTRLLVL.

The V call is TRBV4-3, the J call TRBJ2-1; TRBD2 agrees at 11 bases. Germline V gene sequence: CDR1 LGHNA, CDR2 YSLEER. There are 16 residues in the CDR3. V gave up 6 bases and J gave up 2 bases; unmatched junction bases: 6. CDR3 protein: CASSLTSGTTYNEQFF. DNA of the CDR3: TGCGCCAGCAGTTTGACTAGCGGGACGACCTACAATGAGCAGTTCTTC.

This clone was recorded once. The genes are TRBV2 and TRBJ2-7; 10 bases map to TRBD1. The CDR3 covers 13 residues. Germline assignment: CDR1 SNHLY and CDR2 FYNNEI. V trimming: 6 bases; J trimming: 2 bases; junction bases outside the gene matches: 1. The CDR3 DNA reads TGTGCCAGCAGGGGGACAGGGGCCTACGAGCAGTACTTC. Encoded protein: CASRGTGAYEQYF.

The CDR3 DNA is TGTGCCACCAGCAGAGCGGGGGCCCCGGGTCAGCCCCAGCATTTT. Its translation is CATSRAGAPGQPQHF. The chain links TRBV15 to TRBJ1-5; D is perhaps TRBD1 (6 bases). Germline loops: CDR1 LNHNV, CDR2 YYDKDF (reference sequence). Trimming stripped 1 base from V and 6 bases from J, with 13 bases between. The CDR3 sequence is 15 residues long. The whole variable domain, remainder taken from reference TRBV15 and TRBJ1-5, is DAMVIQNPRYQVTQFGKPVTLSCSQTLNHNVMYWYQQKSSQAPKLLFHYYDKDFNNEADTPDNFQSRRPNTSFCFLDIRSPGLGDTAMYLCATSRAGAPGQPQHFGDGTRLSIL.